What follows describes a single TCR beta chain. TCR beta cDNA was made by 5'RACE template switching with UMIs. TCRdb reprocessed the 5' RACE reads and reports one entry per CDR3 protein, with no DNA. Seen in this sample are about 460,000 distinct CDR3 sequences; the ten most common clones hold 1.4%. This specimen belongs to a study of T cells expressing NK-cell markers. Study at large: In sorted CD3+CD56+NKG2C+, CD3+CD56+NKG2C- and CD3+CD56-NKG2C+ T cells, TCR beta repertoires were obtained.

This CDR3 contains 13 residues. Germline lookup yields CDR1 DFQATT and CDR2 SNEGSKA (reference sequence). The sequencing sample was made of blood T cells: a sorted CD56 or NKG2C T cell subset, CD4+ or CD8+ T cells, or bulk PBMC T cells (not recorded which). The clonotype was recovered from a woman between 50 and 59 years old in good health. The gene calls are TRBV20-1 and TRBJ1-4; TCRdb's D call, TRBD1, is unchecked because there is no DNA. The CDR3 is CSAINRVNEKLFF.